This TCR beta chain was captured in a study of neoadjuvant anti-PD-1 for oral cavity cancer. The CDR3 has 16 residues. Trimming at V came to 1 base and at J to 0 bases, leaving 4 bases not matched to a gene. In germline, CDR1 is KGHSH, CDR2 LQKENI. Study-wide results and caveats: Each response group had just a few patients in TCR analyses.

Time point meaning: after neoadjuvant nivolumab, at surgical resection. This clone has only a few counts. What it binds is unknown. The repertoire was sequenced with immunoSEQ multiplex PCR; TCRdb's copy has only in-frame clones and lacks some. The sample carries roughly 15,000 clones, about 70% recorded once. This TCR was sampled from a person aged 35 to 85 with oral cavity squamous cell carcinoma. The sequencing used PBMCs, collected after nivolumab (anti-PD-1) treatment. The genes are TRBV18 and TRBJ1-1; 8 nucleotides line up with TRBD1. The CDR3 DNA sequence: TGTGCCAGCTCACCACGGGCAGGGGGCTTGAACACTGAAGCTTTCTTT. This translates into CASSPRAGGLNTEAFF.